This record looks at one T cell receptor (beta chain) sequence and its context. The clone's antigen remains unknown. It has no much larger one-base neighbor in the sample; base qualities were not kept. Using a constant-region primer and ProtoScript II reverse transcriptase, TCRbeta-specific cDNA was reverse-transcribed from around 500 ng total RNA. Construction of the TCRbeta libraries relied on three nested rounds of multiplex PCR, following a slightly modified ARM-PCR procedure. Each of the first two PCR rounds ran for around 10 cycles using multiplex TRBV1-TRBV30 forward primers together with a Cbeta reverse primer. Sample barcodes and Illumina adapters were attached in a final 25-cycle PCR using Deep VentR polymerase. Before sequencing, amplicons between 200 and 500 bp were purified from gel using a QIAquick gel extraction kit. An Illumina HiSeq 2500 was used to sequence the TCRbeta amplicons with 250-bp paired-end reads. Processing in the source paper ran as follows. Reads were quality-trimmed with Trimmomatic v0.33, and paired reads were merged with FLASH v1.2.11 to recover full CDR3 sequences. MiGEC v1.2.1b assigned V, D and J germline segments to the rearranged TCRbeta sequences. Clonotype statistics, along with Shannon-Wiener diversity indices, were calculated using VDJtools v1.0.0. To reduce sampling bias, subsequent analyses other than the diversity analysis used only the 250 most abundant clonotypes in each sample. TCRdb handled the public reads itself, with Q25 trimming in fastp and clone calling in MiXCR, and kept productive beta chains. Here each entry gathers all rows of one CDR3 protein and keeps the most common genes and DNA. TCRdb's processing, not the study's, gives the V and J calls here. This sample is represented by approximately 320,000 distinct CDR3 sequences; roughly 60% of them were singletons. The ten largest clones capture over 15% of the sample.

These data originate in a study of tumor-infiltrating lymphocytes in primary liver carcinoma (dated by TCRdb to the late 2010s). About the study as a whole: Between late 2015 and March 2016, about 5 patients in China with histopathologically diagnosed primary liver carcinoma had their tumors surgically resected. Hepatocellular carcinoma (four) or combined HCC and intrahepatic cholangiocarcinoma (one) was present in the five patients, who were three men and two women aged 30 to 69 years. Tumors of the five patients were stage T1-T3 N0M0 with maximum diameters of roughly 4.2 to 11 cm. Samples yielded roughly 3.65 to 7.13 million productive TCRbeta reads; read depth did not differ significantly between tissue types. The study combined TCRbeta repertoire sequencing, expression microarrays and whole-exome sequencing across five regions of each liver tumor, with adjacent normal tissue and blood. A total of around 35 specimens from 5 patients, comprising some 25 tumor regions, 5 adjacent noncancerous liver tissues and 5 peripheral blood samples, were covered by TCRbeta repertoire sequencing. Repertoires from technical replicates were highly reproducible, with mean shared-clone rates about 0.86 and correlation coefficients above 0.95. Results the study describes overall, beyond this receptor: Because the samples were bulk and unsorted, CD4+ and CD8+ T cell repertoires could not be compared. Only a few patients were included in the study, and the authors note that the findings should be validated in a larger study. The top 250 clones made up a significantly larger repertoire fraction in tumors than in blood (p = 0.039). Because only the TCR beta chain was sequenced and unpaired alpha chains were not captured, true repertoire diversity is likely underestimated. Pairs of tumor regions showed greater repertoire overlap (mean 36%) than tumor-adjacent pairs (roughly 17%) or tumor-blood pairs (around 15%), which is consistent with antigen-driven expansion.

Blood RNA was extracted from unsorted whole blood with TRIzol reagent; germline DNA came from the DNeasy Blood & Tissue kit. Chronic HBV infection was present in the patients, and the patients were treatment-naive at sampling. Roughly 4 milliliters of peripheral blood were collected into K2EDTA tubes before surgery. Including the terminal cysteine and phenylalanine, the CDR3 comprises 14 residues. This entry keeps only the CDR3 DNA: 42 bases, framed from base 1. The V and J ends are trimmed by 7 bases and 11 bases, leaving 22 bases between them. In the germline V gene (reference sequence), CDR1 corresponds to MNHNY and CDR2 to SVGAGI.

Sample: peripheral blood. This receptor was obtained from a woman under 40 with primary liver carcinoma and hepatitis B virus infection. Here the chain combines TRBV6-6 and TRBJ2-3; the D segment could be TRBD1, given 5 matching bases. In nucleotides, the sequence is TGTGCCAGCAATTTAGCTTATCGCACAGGTATGCAGTATTTT. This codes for CASNLAYRTGMQYF.